This T cell receptor beta chain was found in a study of blood T cell repertoires in COVID-19. Study information: The United States, Italy and Spain were the sources of the acute and convalescent COVID-19 samples. PBMCs, B-cell-depleted T cells, or T cells provided the cDNA or gDNA that made up the material.

Authors' methods: Scientists estimated how many nucleated cells there were by amplifying reference gene primers. Produced via immunoSEQ multiplex PCR; TCRdb's table is partial and in-frame only. Clone size and the V and J calls come from that table; the DNA yielded D and trimming. Here the sample spans 15,000 to 20,000 clones, just over 85% being singletons. The sample holds one count of this clone. Germline V gene sequence: CDR1 MNHEY, CDR2 SVGAGI. The V gene lost 0 bases and the J gene lost 5 bases, with 11 bases spanning the gap. This CDR3 has 15 amino acids. The rearrangement uses TRBV6-5 and TRBJ2-1; D perhaps matches TRBD2 (6 bases). This clonotype was sampled from a human donor in a cohort sampled during active COVID-19. Source material: peripheral blood. The CDR3: CASSYSLAMNNEQFF. The CDR3 nucleotides read TGTGCCAGCAGTTACTCCCTAGCGATGAACAATGAGCAGTTCTTC.